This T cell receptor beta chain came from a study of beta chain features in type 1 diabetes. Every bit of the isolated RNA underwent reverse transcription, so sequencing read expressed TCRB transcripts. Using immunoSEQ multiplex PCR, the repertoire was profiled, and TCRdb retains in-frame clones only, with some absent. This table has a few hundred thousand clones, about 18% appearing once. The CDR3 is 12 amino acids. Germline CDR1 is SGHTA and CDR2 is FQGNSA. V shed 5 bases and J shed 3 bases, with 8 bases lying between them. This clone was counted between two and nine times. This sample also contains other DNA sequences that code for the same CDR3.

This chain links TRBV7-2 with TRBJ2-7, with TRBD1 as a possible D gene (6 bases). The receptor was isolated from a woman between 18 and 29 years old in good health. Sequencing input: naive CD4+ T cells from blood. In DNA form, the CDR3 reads TGTGCCAGCAGCCAAGGGGGCTACGAGCAGTACTTC. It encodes CASSQGGYEQYF.